One and the same sample provided the 20 T cell receptor beta chains below, sequenced in a study of cytomegalovirus exposure and HLA in healthy donors. 60 Vbeta and 13 Jbeta primers were used in PCR. Profiled with immunoSEQ multiplex PCR; TCRdb holds only in-frame clones, not every one. The data show more than 100,000 clones, 15% seen once. Sequencing was performed on PBMCs. The receptors derive from a woman aged 18-30 years in good health and CMV-seronegative.

This clone was seen a few times. The J gene is TRBJ2-7, the V gene TRBV5-4; possibly TRBD2 for D (6 bases). Germline loops: CDR1 SGHNT, CDR2 YYREEE (reference sequence). This CDR3 is 12 amino acids long. V lost 4 bases and J 7 bases, leaving 12 bases between the germline ends. CDR3: CASSLYGGEQYF. The CDR3, as DNA: TGTGCCAGCAGCCTATATGGAGGGGAGCAGTACTTC.

The V and J genes are TRBV10-2 and TRBJ2-7; 10 nucleotides agree with TRBD2. CDR1 and CDR2 (germline): WSHSY, SAAADI. J lost 0 bases, V lost 0 bases, and 2 bases had no gene match. The CDR3 extends over 16 amino acids. The CDR3 bases are TGCGCCAGCAGTGAGTCACTAGCGGGGATCTCCTACGAGCAGTACTTC. It is translated as CASSESLAGISYEQYF.

The gene calls are TRBV13 and TRBJ1-1; possible D gene TRBD1, 6 bases. This CDR3 spans 15 amino acids. Germline CDR1 and CDR2: PRHDT and FYEKMQ (reference sequence). The V end was cut by 5 bases, the J end by 0 bases, with 13 bases between. The CDR3 here is CASSENRAMNTEAFF. Written as DNA, the CDR3 is TGTGCCAGCAGCGAGAACAGGGCCATGAACACTGAAGCTTTCTTT.

In the case of this clone: Mismatch with germline at one junction end may stem from a read error. The chain is built from TRBV5-4 and TRBJ1-1; D is unclear. The V gene's germline CDR1 is SGHNT and CDR2 YYREEE (reference sequence). This CDR3 region has 12 residues. CDR3 nucleotide sequence: TGTGTCAGCAGTCGGTTGAACACTGAAGCTTTCTTT. Its protein is CVSSRLNTEAFF.

The CDR3 DNA sequence: TGTGCCAGCAGCAAGGGAGGGCAGACCTACGAGCAGTACTTC. Translating it yields CASSKGGQTYEQYF. The chain combines TRBV5-4 with TRBJ2-7; the match to TRBD2 covers 7 bases. This CDR3 comprises 14 residues. Trimming took 4 bases from V and 2 from J; bases not matched to a gene: 6. Germline V gene lookup returns CDR1 SGHNT and CDR2 YYREEE (reference sequence).

The chain has TRBV28 and TRBJ1-2; TRBD1 matches 7 bases. The CDR3 sequence is 15 residues long. In germline, CDR1 is MDHEN, CDR2 SYDVKM. Unmatched junction bases numbered 4, after V lost 3 bases and J lost 0 bases. The CDR3 bases are TGTGCCAGCAGTTTGGGGACAGCGGCTAACTATGGCTACACCTTC. It encodes CASSLGTAANYGYTF.

This clone was counted between two and nine times. This chain joins TRBV28 and TRBJ2-7; 8 bases align to TRBD2. The CDR3 sequence is 17 residues long. After removal of 10 bases from V and 4 bases from J, the junction contained 21 bases not matched to a gene. Germline lookup yields CDR1 MDHEN and CDR2 SYDVKM. As DNA, the CDR3 is TGTGCCATCTCGACGGGGGTTGTGGTCGGGGGGGCTTACGAGCAGTACTTC. Translation: CAISTGVVVGGAYEQYF.

This clone was counted a few times. The chain employs TRBV20-1 and TRBJ2-7; no clear D gene. V was pared by 4 bases and J by 5 bases, with 9 bases between. There are 11 residues in the CDR3. Germline V gene sequence: CDR1 DFQATT, CDR2 SNEGSKA (reference sequence). In nucleotides, the CDR3 is TGCAGTGCTATGCTAGTCGACGAGCAGTACTTC. It specifies CSAMLVDEQYF.

This clone was picked up a small number of times. The chain links TRBV6-5 to TRBJ2-3; TRBD1 agrees at 8 bases. The CDR3 runs 16 residues. From germline, CDR1 is MNHEY and CDR2 SVGAGI. Losses at the gene ends were 0 bases for V and 3 bases for J; bases not matched to a gene: 5. The CDR3 nucleotides are TGTGCCAGCAGTTACTCGGGACAGGTGATAACAGATACGCAGTATTTT. It encodes CASSYSGQVITDTQYF.

This clone occurred a few times. This chain uses TRBV18 with TRBJ2-1; maybe TRBD1 (5 bases). Germline V CDR1 and CDR2: KGHSH, LQKENI. Between the trimmed V and J ends, which lost 0 bases and 4 bases, there was a span of 10 bases. CDR3 size: 15 residues. CDR3 residues: CASSPPGQGYNEQFF. As DNA, the CDR3 is TGTGCCAGCTCACCACCCGGACAAGGATACAATGAGCAGTTCTTC.

This clone was counted a few times. The J gene is TRBJ1-4, the V gene TRBV9; the D gene is possibly TRBD1 (5 bases). Germline V gene lookup returns CDR1 SGDLS and CDR2 YYNGEE. V was clipped by 9 bases and J by 5 bases, with 20 bases between them. This CDR3 is 15 amino acids long. The chain's CDR3 is CATHRQGSLNEKLFF. Here the CDR3 DNA reads TGTGCCACCCACCGGCAGGGAAGTTTGAATGAAAAACTGTTTTTT.

This chain uses TRBV2 with TRBJ2-1; D might be TRBD1 (6 bases). Deletions cut 1 base from V and 6 bases from J, with 13 bases between. CDR1 is SNHLY, CDR2 FYNNEI, per germline. The CDR3 extends over 15 amino acids. Here the CDR3 reads CASSEGQGFGNEQFF. DNA for the CDR3: TGTGCCAGCAGTGAAGGGCAGGGGTTCGGCAATGAGCAGTTCTTC.

This clone was counted a few times. The CDR3 DNA follows: TGTGCCAGCAGTTTAATCGGGAGCTCCTACAATGAGCAGTTCTTC. Its translation: CASSLIGSSYNEQFF. The V gene is TRBV28, the J gene TRBJ2-1, with D perhaps matching TRBD2 (6 bases). The germline V gene encodes CDR1 MDHEN and CDR2 SYDVKM. This CDR3 is 15 amino acids long. With 2 bases removed from V and 0 bases from J, the gap between germline ends came to 8 bases.

This clone appeared a few times. V and J are TRBV19 and TRBJ2-5, with TRBD1 matching 8 bases. CDR1 and CDR2 (germline): LNHDA, SQIVND (reference sequence). CDR3 length: 15 residues. V shed 3 bases and J 5 bases; nucleotides not matched to a gene: 8. CDR3 sequence: CASSIGQGARETQYF. In DNA, the CDR3 is TGTGCCAGTAGTATTGGGCAGGGGGCGAGGGAGACCCAGTACTTC.

The chain uses TRBV13 and TRBJ2-7; 10 bases fit TRBD2. J was trimmed by 5 bases and V by 1 base; bases with no gene match: 2. The CDR3 covers 14 residues. CDR1 and CDR2 from the germline V gene are PRHDT and FYEKMQ (reference sequence). CDR3 amino acids: CASSLVLAGNEQYF. The CDR3 DNA follows: TGTGCCAGCAGCTTAGTACTAGCGGGAAACGAGCAGTACTTC.

The chain has TRBV28 and TRBJ1-1, with 8 bases identical to TRBD1. The CDR3 extends over 14 amino acids. V dropped 2 bases and J dropped 5; count of bases not matched to a gene: 4. Germline CDR1 and CDR2: MDHEN and SYDVKM. CDR3 bases: TGTGCCAGCAGTTTAACAGGGGGGGGGACTGAAGCTTTCTTT. The encoded protein is CASSLTGGGTEAFF. Drawing the rest from reference TRBV28 and TRBJ1-1, the complete variable domain is DVKVTQSSRYLVKRTGEKVFLECVQDMDHENMFWYRQDPGLGLRLIYFSYDVKMKEKGDIPEGYSVSREKKERFSLILESASTNQTSMYLCASSLTGGGTEAFFGQGTRLTVV.

This clone has a handful of counts. V gene TRBV25-1 combines with J gene TRBJ2-1, with 7 bases fitting TRBD1. The V segment lost 0 bases and the J segment 7 bases; nucleotides outside the gene matches: 12. Germline V gene lookup returns CDR1 MGHDK and CDR2 SYGVNS. The CDR3 runs to 17 residues. CDR3 loop: CASSEYLEGGKGNEQFF. In nucleotides, the CDR3 is TGTGCCAGCAGTGAATATCTGGAAGGGGGCAAAGGGAATGAGCAGTTCTTC.

A few counts support this clone. The V gene is TRBV5-1, the J gene TRBJ1-2; no firm D call. CDR1 and CDR2 (germline): SGHRS, YFSETQ. The CDR3 extends over 14 amino acids. Trimming removed 0 bases from V and 1 base from J, with 7 bases in between. The CDR3 reads CASSLGGLNYGYTF. In DNA form, the CDR3 reads TGCGCCAGCAGCTTGGGAGGGCTTAACTATGGCTACACCTTC.

In its sample, this clone was seen many times. The chain carries TRBV28 and TRBJ1-4; no reliable D call. The CDR3 is made up of 15 amino acids. The germline V and J ends were trimmed by 8 bases and 5 bases, with 18 bases remaining between them. Germline V gives CDR1 MDHEN, CDR2 SYDVKM. CDR3 coding DNA: TGTGCCAGCCGTTCTTCGGGAACGAGAAATGAAAAACTGTTTTTT. Protein: CASRSSGTRNEKLFF.

This clone was found a few times. V and J are TRBV27 and TRBJ2-2; TRBD1 agrees at 7 bases. Trimming took 6 bases from V and 0 from J; bases not matched to a gene: 4. Per the germline V gene, CDR1 is MNHEY and CDR2 is SMNVEV (reference sequence). This CDR3 contains 15 residues. This CDR3 is CASRLGQTNTGELFF. The CDR3 nucleotides read TGTGCCAGCAGGCTGGGACAGACGAACACCGGGGAGCTGTTTTTT.